What follows is one T cell receptor beta chain and its context. Expressed TCRB transcripts were sequenced because the entire RNA isolate underwent reverse transcription. Generated by immunoSEQ multiplex PCR, the TCRdb table keeps only in-frame clones and is missing some. Of under 450,000 clones in the sample, approximately 15% were seen once. This specimen belongs to a study of beta chain features in type 1 diabetes. The CDR3 has 16 amino acids. V lost 0 bases, J lost 5 bases, and 7 bases stayed unmatched. Germline V lookup: CDR1 GTSNPN, CDR2 SVGIG (reference sequence). The receptor was derived from a woman aged 18-29 years in good health. The rearrangement uses TRBV30 and TRBJ2-2, with TRBD2 matching over 9 bases. The sample consisted of naive CD4+ T cells from blood. As DNA, the CDR3 is TGTGCCTGGAGTGTACCCAGCGGGAGGAATACCGGGGAGCTGTTTTTT. Translating it yields CAWSVPSGRNTGELFF.